Listed here are 30 T cell receptor beta chains from one sample, sequenced in a study of blood T cell repertoires in COVID-19. Measured with immunoSEQ multiplex PCR; TCRdb has only the in-frame clones, and not every one. Of 200,000 to 250,000 clones listed, about 91% are singletons. The sample consisted of PBMCs or T cells enriched from blood (not recorded which). These receptors all come from a woman between 45 and 65 years old with acute COVID-19.

V and J are TRBV27 and TRBJ1-5; the match to TRBD1 covers 10 bases. The germline gives CDR1 MNHEY, CDR2 SMNVEV (reference sequence). V lost 7 bases, J lost 7 bases, and 7 bases stayed unmatched. The CDR3 consists of 14 residues. CDR3 in amino acids: CASTRTGGGQPQHF. The CDR3, as DNA: TGTGCCAGCACTAGGACAGGGGGAGGGCAGCCCCAGCATTTT.

The chain recombines TRBV28 with TRBJ2-1, with TRBD2 matching 10 bases. Unmatched junction bases numbered 11, after V lost 4 bases and J lost 8 bases. The CDR3 is made up of 16 amino acids. CDR1 is MDHEN and CDR2 is SYDVKM in the germline V gene. CDR3 in amino acids: CASSSSLSGREDEQFF. CDR3 sequence (DNA): TGTGCCAGCAGTTCGTCTCTCAGCGGGAGGGAGGATGAGCAGTTCTTC.

The chain combines TRBV10-3 with TRBJ2-5, with TRBD2 as a possible D gene (6 bases). Germline CDR1 reads ENHRY; CDR2 reads SYGVKD. V was cut by 4 bases and J by 2 bases, with 14 bases left in between. The CDR3 is made up of 15 amino acids. In nucleotides, the CDR3 is TGTGCCATCAGTGTGGGGTCGGGAGAGCAAGAGACCCAGTACTTC. Protein: CAISVGSGEQETQYF.

The chain combines TRBV14 with TRBJ1-1; tentatively, D is TRBD1 (6 bases). The CDR3 is made up of 18 amino acids. Looked up from germline, CDR1 is SGHDN and CDR2 is FVKESK. V was shortened by 2 bases and J by 0 bases, with 19 bases between the two germline ends. CDR3 sequence reads: CASSQSHRASLMNTEAFF. Here the CDR3 DNA reads TGTGCCAGCAGCCAAAGCCACAGGGCAAGTCTGATGAACACTGAAGCTTTCTTT.

The rearrangement joins TRBV6-5 to TRBJ2-2; 8 bases align to TRBD2. The J segment lost 3 bases and the V segment lost 2 bases, leaving 5 bases of the junction unmatched. CDR3 size: 16 residues. Germline lookup yields CDR1 MNHEY and CDR2 SVGAGI. In nucleotides, the CDR3 is TGTGCCAGCAGTTACCTGGGACTAGGTGACACCGGGGAGCTGTTTTTT. Translation gives CASSYLGLGDTGELFF.

This sequence joins TRBV6-5 and TRBJ2-7; 10 bases are shared with TRBD2. The CDR3 extends over 15 amino acids. Looked up from germline, CDR1 is MNHEY and CDR2 is SVGAGI. V trimming: 5 bases; J trimming: 2 bases; junction bases outside the gene matches: 6. CDR3 residues: CASSRALAGAYEQYF. CDR3 DNA: TGTGCCAGCAGTAGGGCCCTAGCGGGAGCCTACGAGCAGTACTTC.

The rearrangement joins TRBV6-5 to TRBJ2-2; 7 nucleotides match TRBD1. Germline V gene sequence: CDR1 MNHEY, CDR2 SVGAGI. J gave up 5 bases and V 6 bases, and 3 bases lay outside the gene matches. This CDR3 is built from 13 residues. CDR3 sequence: CASSRQGTGELFF. The CDR3 DNA follows: TGTGCCAGCAGCCGACAGGGTACCGGGGAGCTGTTTTTT.

The table lists this clone with a few counts. The V gene is TRBV24-1, the J gene TRBJ2-1, with 11 bases lining up with TRBD2. V shed 3 bases and J 8 bases; nucleotides not matched to a gene: 5. The CDR3 is 15 amino acids. Germline loops: CDR1 KGHDR, CDR2 SFDVKD. CDR3 in amino acids: CATSDIAGGGYEQFF. The CDR3 DNA follows: TGTGCCACCAGTGATATAGCGGGAGGGGGGTATGAGCAGTTCTTC.

CDR3 DNA sequence: TGCAGCGTCGGAGGGGACGCGGCTAATGAAAAACTGTTTTTT. This codes for CSVGGDAANEKLFF. The chain uses TRBV29-1 and TRBJ1-4, with D perhaps matching TRBD1 (5 bases). The germline V gene has CDR1 SQVTM and CDR2 ANQGSEA. Trimming cost V 6 bases and J 3 bases, with 14 bases left between them. The CDR3 spans 14 residues.

This clone was found many times. This sequence joins TRBV7-3 and TRBJ2-1; TRBD1 agrees at 9 bases. The junction had 8 bases not matched to a gene; V was cut back by 5 bases and J by 9 bases. Germline V gene data show CDR1 as SGHTA and CDR2 as FQGTGA. CDR3 length: 14 residues. The CDR3 bases are TGTGCCAGCAGCCCCCGGACAGGGGAGTCTGAGCAGTTCTTC. Translating gives CASSPRTGESEQFF.

This clone has a handful of counts. V is TRBV5-1 and J is TRBJ2-7; 14 positions match TRBD2. Trimming at V came to 4 bases and at J to 7 bases, leaving 19 bases not matched to a gene. Germline-derived CDR1 and CDR2 are SGHRS and YFSETQ. The CDR3 runs to 19 residues. This chain's CDR3 is CASSRAPGTSGRPEGEQYF. The CDR3 DNA sequence: TGCGCCAGCAGCCGGGCTCCCGGGACTAGCGGGAGACCCGAGGGGGAGCAGTACTTC.

CDR3 sequence: CASFPGDRVPTIYF. The CDR3 coding sequence is TGTGCCAGCTTCCCTGGGGACAGGGTCCCAACCATATATTTT. The chain couples TRBV21-1 to TRBJ1-3; the table's D call of TRBD1 was not tested on the DNA. TRBV21-1 is reported as a pseudogene. The CDR3 loop spans 14 amino acids.

V gene TRBV28 combines with J gene TRBJ1-6; unclear D gene. CDR1 and CDR2 (germline): MDHEN, SYDVKM. The CDR3 covers 16 residues. The V and J ends lost 7 bases and 5 bases respectively, with 18 bases between them. The CDR3 region is CASTSASIGDNSPLHF. The CDR3 bases are TGTGCCAGCACTTCTGCATCGATCGGGGATAATTCACCCCTCCACTTT.

The V call is TRBV7-9, the J call TRBJ2-3; D is uncertain. The CDR3 has 13 residues. Germline values: CDR1 SEHNR, CDR2 FQNEAQ (reference sequence). V shed 1 base and J shed 7 bases, with 9 bases lying between them. This chain's CDR3 is CASSLGAPHTQYF. CDR3 nucleotide sequence: TGTGCCAGCAGCTTAGGAGCCCCGCATACGCAGTATTTT.

This clone was seen just once. The chain recombines TRBV11-1 with TRBJ2-1; 13 bases are a match to TRBD2. The CDR3 runs 16 residues. The J segment lost 9 bases and the V segment lost 1 base, leaving 6 bases of the junction unmatched. Germline V CDR1 and CDR2: SGHAT, FQDESV (reference sequence). As DNA, the CDR3 is TGTGCCAGCAGCTTAGTGGGAGGACTAGCGGGAGTTGAGCAGTTCTTC. Its translation: CASSLVGGLAGVEQFF.

The genes are TRBV7-2 and TRBJ2-3; tentative D call: TRBD2 (6 bases). Germline CDR1 and CDR2: SGHTA and FQGNSA. V was trimmed by 1 base and J by 0 bases, leaving 11 bases between them. This CDR3 spans 16 amino acids. DNA of the CDR3: TGTGCCAGCAGCTTAGGTGCTAGCGCTAGCACAGATACGCAGTATTTT. Encoded protein: CASSLGASASTDTQYF. Variable domain in full (rest from reference TRBV7-2 and TRBJ2-3): GAGVSQSPSNKVTEKGKDVELRCDPISGHTALYWYRQSLGQGLEFLIYFQGNSAPDKSGLPSDRFSAERTGGSVSTLTIQRTQQEDSAVYLCASSLGASASTDTQYFGPGTRLTVL.

The rearrangement links TRBV7-9 to TRBJ1-1; D perhaps matches TRBD1 (5 bases). V was cut by 2 bases and J by 3 bases, with 13 bases left in between. The length of the CDR3 is 15 residues. Germline V CDR1 and CDR2: SEHNR, FQNEAQ (reference sequence). CDR3 in amino acids: CASSLSSGRYTEAFF. The CDR3 DNA reads TGTGCCAGCAGCTTATCGTCAGGGAGGTACACTGAAGCTTTCTTT. Full variable domain (rest looked up from reference TRBV7-9 and TRBJ1-1): DTGVSQNPRHKITKRGQNVTFRCDPISEHNRLYWYRQTLGQGPEFLTYFQNEAQLEKSRLLSDRFSAERPKGSFSTLEIQRTEQGDSAMYLCASSLSSGRYTEAFFGQGTRLTVV.

This rearrangement joins TRBV5-1 to TRBJ2-7, with D tentatively TRBD2 (5 bases). The V and J ends lost 1 base and 2 bases respectively, with 16 bases between them. Germline V gene lookup returns CDR1 SGHRS and CDR2 YFSETQ. The CDR3 is 16 amino acids. The CDR3 sequence is CASSLPGSPTPYEQYF. As DNA, the CDR3 is TGCGCCAGCAGCTTGCCGGGATCCCCTACACCCTACGAGCAGTACTTC.

The CDR3 DNA follows: TGTGCCAGCAGTCCAAGCCGATACAGGGGATGGACCGGGGAGCTGTTTTTT. Protein: CASSPSRYRGWTGELFF. The J gene is TRBJ2-2, the V gene TRBV27, with 7 positions matching TRBD1. CDR1 and CDR2 (germline): MNHEY, SMNVEV (reference sequence). The J segment lost 5 bases and the V segment lost 5 bases, leaving 14 bases of the junction unmatched. The CDR3 loop spans 17 amino acids.

The rearrangement joins TRBV28 to TRBJ1-2, with D tentatively TRBD1 (6 bases). The CDR3 runs 13 residues. V lost 6 bases and J lost 2, with 10 bases in between. The germline CDR1 and CDR2 sequences are MDHEN and SYDVKM. The CDR3 DNA sequence: TGTGCCAGCAGGGATGGGGGCAACTATGGCTACACCTTC. Its protein is CASRDGGNYGYTF.

In this sample, this clone turned up a few times. In DNA form, the CDR3 reads TGCGCCAGCAGCTTCAGGGATGTAGACACTGAAGCTTTCTTT. This sequence encodes CASSFRDVDTEAFF. The chain is built from TRBV5-1 and TRBJ1-1, with a possible D match to TRBD1 (5 bases). CDR3 size: 14 residues. Trimming removed 2 bases from V and 3 bases from J, with 11 bases in between. From germline, CDR1 is SGHRS and CDR2 YFSETQ.

This sequence joins TRBV18 and TRBJ2-1, with 13 bases lining up with TRBD2. V gave up 4 bases and J gave up 4 bases; unmatched junction bases: 7. The CDR3 extends over 17 amino acids. Germline CDR1 and CDR2: KGHSH and LQKENI. The chain's CDR3 is CASSLTGLAGPYNEQFF. CDR3 in DNA: TGTGCCAGCTCACTAACGGGACTAGCGGGACCATACAATGAGCAGTTCTTC.

This chain links TRBV7-3 with TRBJ2-2; TRBD1 might be the D (6 bases). Per the germline V gene, CDR1 is SGHTA and CDR2 is FQGTGA. The V end lost 5 bases, the J end lost 7 bases, and 17 bases lay between the germline ends. The length of the CDR3 is 15 residues. The CDR3 DNA reads TGTGCCAGCAGCCCAGCGTCAGGGGCGATCGGGGAGCTGTTTTTT. It translates to CASSPASGAIGELFF. Full variable domain (outside the CDR3, taken from reference TRBV7-3 and TRBJ2-2): GAGVSQTPSNKVTEKGKYVELRCDPISGHTALYWYRQSLGQGPEFLIYFQGTGAADDSGLPNDRFFAVRPEGSVSTLKIQRTERGDSAVYLCASSPASGAIGELFFGEGSRLTVL.

In its sample, this clone was seen a few times. The chain recombines TRBV12-3 or TRBV12-4 with TRBJ2-7; D uncertain. Trimming stripped 2 bases from V and 0 bases from J, with 5 bases between. The CDR3 is 13 amino acids. The CDR3 loop is CASSLKSSYEQYF. The CDR3 coding sequence is TGTGCCAGCAGTTTAAAGAGCTCCTACGAGCAGTACTTC.

This rearrangement joins TRBV5-1 to TRBJ2-1, with 9 bases aligning to TRBD1. V trimming: 4 bases; J trimming: 4 bases; junction bases outside the gene matches: 6. The CDR3 contains 15 residues. Germline V lookup: CDR1 SGHRS, CDR2 YFSETQ. CDR3 amino acids: CASSPGTGIYNEQFF. The CDR3 DNA sequence: TGCGCCAGCAGCCCCGGGACAGGGATATACAATGAGCAGTTCTTC.

The gene calls are TRBV6-1 and TRBJ2-3; 10 bases align to TRBD2. This CDR3 contains 16 residues. Germline trimming cut 3 bases from V and 1 base from J; bases unmatched to any gene: 4. Germline CDR1 MNHNS, CDR2 SASEGT. The CDR3 protein is CASSEGLASGTDTQYF. The CDR3 DNA follows: TGTGCCAGCAGTGAGGGACTAGCGAGCGGCACAGATACGCAGTATTTT.

V and J are TRBV7-3 and TRBJ2-1, with 14 bases that match TRBD2. V dropped 4 bases and J dropped 8; count of bases not matched to a gene: 4. Germline CDR1 and CDR2: SGHTA and FQGTGA. The CDR3 sequence is 15 residues long. CDR3 in amino acids: CASSSGTSGSDEQFF. The CDR3 bases are TGTGCCAGCAGCTCCGGGACTAGCGGGAGCGATGAGCAGTTCTTC.

The rearrangement joins TRBV6-5 to TRBJ2-7, with 9 positions matching TRBD1. Germline values: CDR1 MNHEY, CDR2 SVGAGI. The CDR3 consists of 14 residues. Trimming took 8 bases from V and 4 from J; bases not matched to a gene: 9. The CDR3: CASLKTGGSYEQYF. The CDR3 nucleotides read TGTGCCAGCCTGAAGACAGGGGGATCATACGAGCAGTACTTC.

The V gene is TRBV28, the J gene TRBJ1-6; D is possibly TRBD1 (6 bases). Looked up from germline, CDR1 is MDHEN and CDR2 is SYDVKM. The V end was cut by 7 bases, the J end by 7 bases, with 14 bases between. CDR3 length equals 14 residues. The CDR3 bases are TGTGCCAGCATCTCGACAGGAGGAAATTCACCCCTCCACTTT. This encodes CASISTGGNSPLHF.

The gene calls are TRBV11-2 and TRBJ1-2; possibly TRBD1 for D (6 bases). Trimming cost V 5 bases and J 9 bases, with 25 bases left between them. CDR1 and CDR2 from the germline V gene are SGHAT and FQNNGV. This CDR3 is built from 16 residues. The CDR3 bases are TGTGCCAGCAGCCAAGGGGGGGCCAATACCCCTTATCGCTACACCTTC. Amino acids: CASSQGGANTPYRYTF. Drawing the rest from reference TRBV11-2 and TRBJ1-2, the complete variable domain is EAGVAQSPRYKIIEKRQSVAFWCNPISGHATLYWYQQILGQGPKLLIQFQNNGVVDDSQLPKDRFSAERLKGVDSTLKIQPAKLEDSAVYLCASSQGGANTPYRYTFGSGTRLTVV.